The 26 T cell receptor beta chains listed next were all sequenced from one sample in a study of Ad26.COV2.S vaccination and SARS-CoV-2 variants. The sample's treatment: 15 to 20 received Ad26.COV2.S at low or high dose, single or two shots; about 5 received placebo; per-sample allocation not given. Following the first vaccine or placebo injection, samples were taken on day 63. Clones were read by immunoSEQ multiplex PCR, and TCRdb kept only the in-frame ones, dropping some. Here the sample spans roughly 350,000 clones, 86% being singletons. Material: peripheral blood, obtained in a trial of Ad26.COV2.S vaccine versus placebo. All receptors come from a person aged 18-60 years who received the Ad26.COV2.S COVID-19 vaccine or a placebo.

The V call is TRBV6-5, the J call TRBJ1-5; D perhaps matches TRBD1 (6 bases). Germline CDR1 and CDR2: MNHEY and SVGAGI. The CDR3 sequence is 15 residues long. Deletions cut 6 bases from V and 5 bases from J, with 17 bases between. The chain's CDR3 is CASREQGNPYQPQHF. The CDR3 DNA is TGTGCCAGCAGGGAGCAGGGGAACCCTTATCAGCCCCAGCATTTT.

This chain links TRBV10-2 with TRBJ2-5; the match to TRBD2 covers 8 bases. Per the germline V gene, CDR1 is WSHSY and CDR2 is SAAADI. This CDR3 is built from 17 residues. V gave up 8 bases and J gave up 0 bases; unmatched junction bases: 14. CDR3 nucleotide sequence: TGCGCCAGCCGTGGGGCGGGGGGACTCCAGTACCAAGAGACCCAGTACTTC. It is translated as CASRGAGGLQYQETQYF.

This clone appeared a single time. This chain links TRBV27 with TRBJ1-6; unclear D gene. The CDR3 is 16 residues long. The V and J ends lost 8 bases and 0 bases respectively, with 14 bases between them. Germline V CDR1 and CDR2: MNHEY, SMNVEV (reference sequence). The CDR3 spells CASPWLLSSYNSPLHF. DNA for the CDR3: TGTGCCAGCCCCTGGCTCTTATCCTCCTATAATTCACCCCTCCACTTT.

In its sample, this clone was seen once. The V call is TRBV7-9, the J call TRBJ1-1; D is unclear. CDR1 SEHNR and CDR2 FQNEAQ come from the germline V gene (reference sequence). V lost 1 base, J lost 8 bases, and 14 bases lay in between. The CDR3 is 14 amino acids. The CDR3: CASSLVPPGSEAFF. Here the CDR3 DNA reads TGTGCCAGCAGCTTAGTGCCCCCAGGATCGGAAGCTTTCTTT.

The chain is built from TRBV7-7 and TRBJ2-6; D is undetermined. The CDR3 totals 15 residues. V was cut by 5 bases and J by 2 bases, with 10 bases left in between. Germline CDR1 SSHAT, CDR2 FNYEAQ (reference sequence). CDR3 loop: CASSPLGPGANVLTF. CDR3 DNA sequence: TGTGCCAGCAGCCCCCTAGGACCTGGGGCCAACGTCCTGACTTTC.

Only one count was recorded for this clone. The same CDR3 also results from other DNA sequences found in this sample. The chain is built from TRBV11-2 and TRBJ1-3; no clear D. V lost 5 bases to trimming and J lost 4 bases, with 6 bases between them. The germline V gene has CDR1 SGHAT and CDR2 FQNNGV. The CDR3 is made up of 12 amino acids. The DNA for the CDR3 is TGTGCCAGCAGCCTAGGGGGAAACACCATATATTTT. It codes for CASSLGGNTIYF.

This clone was recorded only once. The rearrangement joins TRBV19 to TRBJ2-5; possibly TRBD2 for D (5 bases). Looked up from germline, CDR1 is LNHDA and CDR2 is SQIVND (reference sequence). The V end lost 5 bases, the J end lost 7 bases, and 8 bases lay between the germline ends. This CDR3 region has 11 residues. CDR3 region: CASSSGGTQYF. CDR3 DNA: TGTGCCAGTAGTTCAGGAGGGACCCAGTACTTC.

This clone was seen only once. The chain is built from TRBV13 and TRBJ2-5; 8 positions match TRBD1. The germline V gene has CDR1 PRHDT and CDR2 FYEKMQ (reference sequence). The length of the CDR3 is 16 residues. Trimming removed 0 bases from V and 5 bases from J; junction bases left unmatched: 8. This chain's CDR3 is CASSLGRTGGRETQYF. CDR3 nucleotide sequence: TGTGCCAGCAGCTTAGGTCGAACAGGGGGAAGGGAGACCCAGTACTTC.

The chain employs TRBV27 and TRBJ2-5; D is unclear. Trimming took 1 base from V and 4 from J, leaving 10 bases between them. The CDR3 is 14 residues long. Germline CDR1 is MNHEY and CDR2 is SMNVEV (reference sequence). CDR3 residues: CASSLLGSGETQYF. In DNA, the CDR3 is TGTGCCAGCAGTTTATTAGGGTCCGGAGAGACCCAGTACTTC.

V usage is TRBV5-1 and J usage is TRBJ1-2; D gene uncertain. The CDR3 sequence is 13 residues long. V gave up 4 bases and J gave up 0 bases, with 7 bases separating them. In germline, CDR1 is SGHRS, CDR2 YFSETQ. The DNA for the CDR3 is TGCGCCAGCAGCCCTACAGCTAACTATGGCTACACCTTC. Translating it yields CASSPTANYGYTF.

V is TRBV11-3 and J is TRBJ2-1, with TRBD2 as a possible D gene (5 bases). V gave up 5 bases and J gave up 7 bases, with 15 bases separating them. CDR3 size: 14 residues. The germline V gene encodes CDR1 SGHNT and CDR2 YENEEA. Here the CDR3 reads CASSPSHTRNEQFF. For the CDR3, the DNA is TGTGCCAGCAGCCCATCCCACACTAGGAATGAGCAGTTCTTC.

This chain connects TRBV11-2 to TRBJ2-7; 10 positions match TRBD2. The CDR3 is 13 residues long. CDR1 and CDR2 (germline): SGHAT, FQNNGV. V shed 2 bases and J 9 bases; nucleotides not matched to a gene: 4. CDR3 amino acids: CASSLISGGAQYF. CDR3 sequence (DNA): TGTGCCAGCAGCTTAATCAGCGGGGGGGCGCAGTACTTC.

This clone was recorded only once. The chain has TRBV9 and TRBJ2-4, with D maybe TRBD1 (7 bases). With 0 bases removed from V and 7 bases from J, the gap between germline ends came to 11 bases. Per the germline V gene, CDR1 is SGDLS and CDR2 is YYNGEE. The CDR3 has 14 amino acids. The CDR3 sequence: CASSVGPGGNIQYF. The CDR3 DNA follows: TGTGCCAGCAGCGTAGGCCCAGGGGGGAACATTCAGTACTTC.

The chain uses TRBV29-1 and TRBJ2-7; the match to TRBD1 covers 7 bases. The CDR3 extends over 14 amino acids. The V and J ends lost 7 bases and 4 bases, in that order; junction bases with no gene match: 13. The V gene's germline CDR1 is SQVTM and CDR2 ANQGSEA. CDR3 in amino acids: CSALRDSGLYEQYF. The CDR3 coding sequence is TGCAGCGCCCTTAGGGACAGTGGACTGTACGAGCAGTACTTC.

The chain joins TRBV3-1 (or the pseudogene TRBV3-2) to TRBJ1-5; TRBD1 aligns across 7 bases. The CDR3 consists of 16 residues. V was pared by 2 bases and J by 6 bases, with 10 bases of the junction left unmatched. Germline loops: CDR1 LGHDT, CDR2 YNNKEL (reference sequence). The CDR3 region is CASSQNPGGEGQPQHF. The DNA of the CDR3 is TGTGCCAGCAGCCAAAACCCAGGGGGGGAAGGTCAGCCCCAGCATTTT.

The chain employs TRBV5-4 and TRBJ2-5; the match to TRBD2 covers 9 bases. J was trimmed by 1 base and V by 3 bases; bases with no gene match: 4. Germline CDR1 and CDR2: SGHNT and YYREEE (reference sequence). The CDR3 is 15 amino acids. Here the CDR3 DNA reads TGTGCCAGCAGCTCTCAGCGGGAGGCCCAAGAGACCCAGTACTTC. Its translation is CASSSQREAQETQYF.

This clone showed up just a few times. The DNA of the CDR3 is TGTGCCAGTAGTATAACTGGGGACTATGGCTACACCTTC. Translating gives CASSITGDYGYTF. This chain connects TRBV19 to TRBJ1-2; D is uncertain. The CDR3 is made up of 13 amino acids. Germline values: CDR1 LNHDA, CDR2 SQIVND (reference sequence). The V and J ends lost 2 bases and 3 bases respectively, with 7 bases between them.

The chain employs TRBV19 and TRBJ2-5; TRBD2 matches at 9 bases. Germline V gives CDR1 LNHDA, CDR2 SQIVND (reference sequence). The V segment lost 9 bases and the J segment 5 bases; nucleotides outside the gene matches: 13. CDR3 length equals 15 residues. CDR3 coding DNA: TGTGCCAGCGGTCTATCGGGACTAGCTCGGGAGACCCAGTACTTC. As protein: CASGLSGLARETQYF.

The chain links TRBV19 to TRBJ2-5; 7 bases match TRBD1. V shed 5 bases and J 7 bases; nucleotides not matched to a gene: 10. Germline loops: CDR1 LNHDA, CDR2 SQIVND (reference sequence). The CDR3 is made up of 14 amino acids. CDR3 sequence: CASSALTGRTTQYF. In DNA form, the CDR3 reads TGTGCCAGTAGTGCGCTGACAGGGCGCACGACCCAGTACTTC.

The chain carries TRBV10-1 and TRBJ2-3; D is possibly TRBD2 (6 bases). The CDR3 extends over 15 amino acids. Trimming removed 4 bases at V and 2 bases at J, with 13 bases between. CDR1 WNHNN and CDR2 SYGVQD come from the germline V gene (reference sequence). CDR3 protein: CASSGSPGDTDTQYF. Here the CDR3 DNA reads TGCGCCAGCAGTGGATCACCGGGAGACACAGATACGCAGTATTTT.

This chain connects TRBV5-1 to TRBJ1-1; D unclear. Germline CDR1 and CDR2: SGHRS and YFSETQ. Trimming left V 0 bases short and J 1 base short, with 7 bases between. The CDR3 has 14 amino acids. In DNA form, the CDR3 reads TGCGCCAGCAGCTTGGTTCTAGCGAACACTGAAGCTTTCTTT. It yields the protein CASSLVLANTEAFF.

The chain combines TRBV4-1 with TRBJ1-3, with D unresolved. The length of the CDR3 is 13 residues. Germline CDR1 and CDR2: MGHRA and YSYEKL. Trimming took off 0 bases at V and 6 bases at J, with 6 bases between the two ends. The CDR3 DNA reads as TGCGCCAGCAGCCAAGATAACGAAAACACCATATATTTT. Translating gives CASSQDNENTIYF.

The chain uses TRBV7-2 and TRBJ2-1; D possibly corresponds to TRBD2 (6 bases). This CDR3 is built from 16 residues. V lost 2 bases and J 0 bases, leaving 11 bases between the germline ends. Germline V gene data show CDR1 as SGHTA and CDR2 as FQGNSA. The CDR3 here is CASSLQLGSSYNEQFF. The CDR3 DNA sequence: TGTGCCAGCAGCTTACAGCTCGGGAGCTCCTACAATGAGCAGTTCTTC.

The rearrangement joins TRBV28 to TRBJ2-1; no clear D. Germline V CDR1 and CDR2: MDHEN, SYDVKM. The CDR3 length is 10 residues. V was clipped by 6 bases and J by 7 bases, with 4 bases between them. The CDR3 DNA follows: TGTGCCAGCAGCATTAATGAGCAGTTCTTC. It is translated as CASSINEQFF.

The genes are TRBV5-1 and TRBJ2-7; 16 bases match TRBD2. The CDR3 covers 16 residues. V lost 4 bases and J lost 6; bases outside the gene matches: 7. The germline V gene has CDR1 SGHRS and CDR2 YFSETQ. The CDR3 region is CASSTGTSGRAGEQYF. CDR3 coding DNA: TGCGCCAGCAGCACGGGGACTAGCGGGAGGGCTGGCGAGCAGTACTTC.

The rearrangement uses TRBV3-1 (or the pseudogene TRBV3-2) and TRBJ2-7; 8 bases are a match to TRBD2. Trimming took 8 bases from V and 2 from J; bases not matched to a gene: 2. Germline CDR1 LGHDT, CDR2 YNNKEL (reference sequence). The CDR3 runs to 12 residues. CDR3 sequence: CASRGLAYEQYF. The CDR3 bases are TGTGCCAGCCGGGGACTAGCCTACGAGCAGTACTTC.